What follows is one T cell receptor (beta chain) and its context. The antigen it binds to is not known. Base quality data are lacking; no much larger clone is found one base away. The data were obtained in a study of T cell changes during pregnancy in multiple sclerosis (dated by TCRdb to about 2019). At the level of the whole study: The study examined how the T cell repertoire changed over the course of pregnancy in women with multiple sclerosis.

The library relied on the immunoSEQ multiplex PCR assay. In TCRdb, the immuneACCESS table is reduced to in-frame sequences with V and J assigned. These tables do not hold every clone; where another copy was compared, an unresolved V gene accounts for under half, and the others remain unexplained. For this sample the table gives around 49,000 clones, of which around 90% were detected only once. About 5.1% of the sample rests with the top ten. The sequenced sample was peripheral blood, obtained after pregnancy. This clonotype was obtained from a female donor in good health, enrolled as a control in a pregnancy study.

The DNA reads as follows: TGTGCCAGCCGAAAGGCCCGGACGGGGGGGCCTGAGACCCAGTACTTC. This gives the protein CASRKARTGGPETQYF. Recombination connected TRBV19 to TRBJ2-5; the central 8 bases match TRBD2. Looking up the germline V gene (reference sequence) yields CDR1 LNHDA and CDR2 SQIVND. The germline V and J ends show losses of 9 bases and 5 bases respectively, and no gene match explains 17 bases of the junction. Reading from cysteine to phenylalanine, the CDR3 counts 16 amino acids. The DNA shown is the 48-base CDR3, in frame from base 1.